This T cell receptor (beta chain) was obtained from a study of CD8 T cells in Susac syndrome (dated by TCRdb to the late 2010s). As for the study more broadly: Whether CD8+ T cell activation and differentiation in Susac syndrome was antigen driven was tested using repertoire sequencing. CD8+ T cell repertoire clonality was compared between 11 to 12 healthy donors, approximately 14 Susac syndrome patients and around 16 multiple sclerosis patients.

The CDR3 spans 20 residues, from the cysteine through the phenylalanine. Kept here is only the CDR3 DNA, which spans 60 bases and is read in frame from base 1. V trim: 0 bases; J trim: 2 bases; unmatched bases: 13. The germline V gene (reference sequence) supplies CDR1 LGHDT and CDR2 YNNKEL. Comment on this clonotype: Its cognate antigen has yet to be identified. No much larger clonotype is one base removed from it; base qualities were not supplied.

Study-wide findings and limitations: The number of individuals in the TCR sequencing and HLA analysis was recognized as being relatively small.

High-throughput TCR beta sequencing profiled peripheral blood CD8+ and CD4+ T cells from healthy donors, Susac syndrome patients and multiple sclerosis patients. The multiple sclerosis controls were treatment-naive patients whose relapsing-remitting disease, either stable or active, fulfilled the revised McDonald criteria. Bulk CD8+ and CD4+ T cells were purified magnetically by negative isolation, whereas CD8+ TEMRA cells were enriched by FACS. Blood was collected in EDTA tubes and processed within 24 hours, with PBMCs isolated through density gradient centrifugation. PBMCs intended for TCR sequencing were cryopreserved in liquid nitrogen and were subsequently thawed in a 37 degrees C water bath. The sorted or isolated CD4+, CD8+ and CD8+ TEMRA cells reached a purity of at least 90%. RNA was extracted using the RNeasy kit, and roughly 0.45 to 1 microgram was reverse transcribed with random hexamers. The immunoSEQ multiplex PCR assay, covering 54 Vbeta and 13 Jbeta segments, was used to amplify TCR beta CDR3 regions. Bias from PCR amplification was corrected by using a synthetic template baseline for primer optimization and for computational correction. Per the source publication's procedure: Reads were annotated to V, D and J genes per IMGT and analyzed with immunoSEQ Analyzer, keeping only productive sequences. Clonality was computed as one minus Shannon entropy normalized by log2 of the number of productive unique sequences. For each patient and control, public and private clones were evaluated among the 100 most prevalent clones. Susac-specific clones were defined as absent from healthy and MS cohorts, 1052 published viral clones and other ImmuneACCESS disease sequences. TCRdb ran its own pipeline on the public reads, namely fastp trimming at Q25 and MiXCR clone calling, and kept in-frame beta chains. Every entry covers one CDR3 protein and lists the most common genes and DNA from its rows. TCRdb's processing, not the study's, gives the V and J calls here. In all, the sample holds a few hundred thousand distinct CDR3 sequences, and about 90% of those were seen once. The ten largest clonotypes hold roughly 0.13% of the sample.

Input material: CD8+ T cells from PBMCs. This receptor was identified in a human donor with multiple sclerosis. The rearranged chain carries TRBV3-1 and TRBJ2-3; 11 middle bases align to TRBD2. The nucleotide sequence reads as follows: TGTGCCAGCAGCCAAGATAGGCTAGCGGGAGGTAACTTAAACACAGATACGCAGTATTTT. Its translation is CASSQDRLAGGNLNTDTQYF.